The source of this TCR beta chain is a study of blood T cell repertoires in COVID-19. Looked up from germline, CDR1 is GTSNPN and CDR2 is SVGIG (reference sequence). The CDR3 sequence is 13 residues long. With 5 bases clipped from V and 7 bases from J, the junction kept 4 bases outside the gene matches. This table comes from immunoSEQ multiplex PCR, and its TCRdb copy is limited to in-frame clones, with some not included. The table lists roughly 270,000 clones, around 84% of them singletons. Recovered Cohort 3 donors showed two negative PCRs, clearance, or symptom resolution. This clone was counted a few times.

The TCR comes from a woman between 50 and 59 years old who had recovered from COVID-19. The chain joins TRBV30 to TRBJ2-7, with TRBD2 identical over 14 bases. Material: PBMCs or T cells enriched from blood (not recorded which). Written as DNA, the CDR3 is TGTGCCTGGGGGGGACTAGCGGGAGATGAGCAGTACTTC. Translating it yields CAWGGLAGDEQYF.